One T cell receptor (beta chain) is described in this entry. There is no known antigen for this receptor. The record has no base qualities; no much larger clone is one base away. This sample was taken from a study of blood T cell repertoires in COVID-19 (dated by TCRdb to the early 2020s). Turning to the overall study: The collaborator samples originated in the United States, Italy and Spain and spanned the acute and convalescent phases of COVID-19. HLA class I and class II types, where available, came from metadata supplied by the sample provider rather than from assay-based typing. The repertoires were made available in a free public database intended to serve as a resource for research on the immune response to SARS-CoV-2. The prospective study material was composed of cDNA or gDNA derived from T cells, B-cell-depleted T cells, or PBMCs. Deeply sampled blood TCRbeta repertoires from subjects exposed to, actively infected with, or recovered from COVID-19 were included in the dataset. Nearly every sample came with metadata listing a de-identified subject ID, COVID-19 status, age in years and sex. The samples were drawn from two sources: the first 160 participants of the ongoing ImmuneRACE study, and 1,000 to 1,500 subjects contributed by 6 global collaborators. The research as a whole found: Clinical and demographic metadata were provided uncurated, with the amount varying by source and participant.

TCRbeta CDR3 regions were amplified from genomic DNA by means of the immunoSEQ Assay, a bias-controlled multiplex PCR. The original pipeline was this. Within the assay, amplification of reference gene primers was used to estimate how many nucleated cells each sample contained. To quantify the absolute abundance of each unique TCRbeta CDR3 rearrangement, sequence reads were collapsed and filtered. Productive Simpson clonality was computed per sample as the square root of Simpson's diversity index over productive rearrangements. TCRdb retrieved this table from immuneACCESS and kept in-frame rearrangements only. Not all clones are present; in checked studies, unresolved V genes account for under half, and no reason is known for the remainder. V, J and clone size were drawn from that table, and D and trimming were deduced from the DNA. For this sample the table gives 130,000 to 150,000 clones, of which 84% were detected only once. Over 7.5% of the sample lies in the top ten.

The collaborating institutions used their own protocols to collect whole blood in K2EDTA tubes. For TCRbeta analysis, collaborator samples were shipped as frozen whole blood, as isolated PBMCs, or as DNA extracted from either sample type. The CDR3, from cysteine to phenylalanine, totals 15 residues. Only the CDR3 DNA stays, 45 bases, in frame from base 1. Taken from the germline V gene, the CDR1 and CDR2 loops are SNHLY and FYNNEI. Trimming leaves V shorter by 5 bases and J shorter by 2 bases, with the junction holding 7 bases beyond the gene matches. The sample comprised peripheral blood. This chain joins TRBV2 to TRBJ2-3, with 7 central nucleotides matching TRBD1. The TCR originated in a woman over 75 in a cohort sampled during active or convalescent COVID-19. For the CDR3, the sequence is CASSTTGNPTDTQYF. The nucleotide sequence reads as follows: TGTGCCAGCAGTACGACAGGGAACCCCACAGATACGCAGTATTTT.